Detailed here is one T cell receptor (beta chain). Treatment denoted: roughly 19 received Ad26.COV2.S at low or high dose, single or two shots; several received placebo; per-sample allocation not given. Day 63 after the first vaccine or placebo injection was the time point for sampling. The sample belongs to a study of Ad26.COV2.S vaccination and SARS-CoV-2 variants. CDR3 length equals 16 residues. Germline V gene data show CDR1 as LNHDA and CDR2 as SQIVND (reference sequence). After removal of 4 bases from V and 0 bases from J, the junction contained 2 bases not matched to a gene. Using immunoSEQ multiplex PCR, the repertoire was profiled, and TCRdb retains in-frame clones only, with some absent. The sample has some 300,000 clones, just over 85% seen once.

The chain employs TRBV19 and TRBJ2-2; 10 bases match TRBD1. The sequence derives from a person between 18 and 60 years old who received the Ad26.COV2.S COVID-19 vaccine or a placebo. The sequencing here drew on peripheral blood, taken in a trial of Ad26.COV2.S vaccine versus placebo. The CDR3 is CASSRDRGANTGELFF. CDR3 DNA: TGTGCCAGTAGTAGGGACAGGGGCGCGAACACCGGGGAGCTGTTTTTT. The full variable domain, rest sourced from reference TRBV19 and TRBJ2-2, is DGGITQSPKYLFRKEGQNVTLSCEQNLNHDAMYWYRQDPGQGLRLIYYSQIVNDFQKGDIAEGYSVSREKKESFPLTVTSAQKNPTAFYLCASSRDRGANTGELFFGEGSRLTVL.